These 19 T cell receptor beta chains share one sample of origin, sequenced in a study of human T cells and chemical hapten exposure. TCRdb fed the RACE reads into MiXCR, producing one record per CDR3 protein. The data show tens of thousands of distinct CDR3 sequences, roughly 8% seen once. Time point in this sample: healthy volunteer bleed at 2 weeks. The authors extracted total RNA from unfractionated whole blood. Sequenced material: whole blood. The source is a female donor in good health. Some clones in this sample may be carry-over from other donors' samples.

The chain has TRBV6-4 and TRBJ1-5, with D possibly matching TRBD1 (6 bases). Between the trimmed V and J ends, which lost 8 bases and 2 bases, there was a span of 16 bases. Germline V CDR1 and CDR2: MRHNA, SNTAGT. The CDR3 has 15 amino acids. CDR3 coding DNA: TGTGCCAGCGCCCTTTCTGACAGGCGCAATCAGCCCCAGCATTTT. Its protein is CASALSDRRNQPQHF.

This clonotype was picked up many times. The chain employs TRBV20-1 and TRBJ2-5, with D possibly matching TRBD2 (5 bases). The CDR3 covers 14 residues. Trimming left V 0 bases short and J 7 bases short, with 15 bases between. Germline CDR1 is DFQATT and CDR2 is SNEGSKA (reference sequence). The CDR3 here is CSARDRLARVTQYF. The CDR3 bases are TGCAGTGCTAGAGATAGGCTAGCTAGGGTGACCCAGTACTTC.

This clonotype was counted a few times. The chain joins TRBV4-3 to TRBJ1-5; D gene unclear. This CDR3 is 14 amino acids long. Trimming left V 0 bases short and J 1 base short, with 4 bases between. Germline V gene sequence: CDR1 LGHNA, CDR2 YSLEER. The CDR3, as DNA: TGCGCCAGCAGCCAAGAGATGAGCAATCAGCCCCAGCATTTT. As protein: CASSQEMSNQPQHF.

The rearrangement links TRBV6-2 or TRBV6-3 to TRBJ2-1; D is ambiguous. V was pared by 10 bases and J by 4 bases, with 11 bases between. CDR3 length equals 12 residues. Per the germline V gene, CDR1 is MNHEY and CDR2 is SVGEGT. The chain's CDR3 is CATARTYNEQFF. Written as DNA, the CDR3 is TGTGCCACCGCACGAACTTACAATGAGCAGTTCTTC.

The chain carries TRBV4-2 and TRBJ1-2; D may be TRBD1 (6 bases). CDR1 LGHNA and CDR2 YNFKEQ come from the germline V gene. Trimming pared 4 bases from V and 4 bases from J, leaving 13 bases between. The CDR3 is made up of 14 amino acids. This CDR3 reads CASSPDRLVYGYTF. The CDR3 DNA is TGTGCCAGCAGCCCCGACAGGTTGGTCTATGGCTACACCTTC.

In this sample, this clonotype turned up a few times. The chain combines TRBV20-1 with TRBJ2-3; 10 nucleotides match TRBD2. The CDR3 is 16 residues long. Looked up from germline, CDR1 is DFQATT and CDR2 is SNEGSKA (reference sequence). The V and J ends lost 2 bases and 1 base, in that order; junction bases with no gene match: 6. CDR3 DNA: TGCAGTGCTAGACCCTGGACTAGCGGACGCACAGATACGCAGTATTTT. It is translated as CSARPWTSGRTDTQYF.

In this sample, this clonotype turned up a few times. The rearrangement joins TRBV7-2 to TRBJ2-3; the D gene is possibly TRBD2 (5 bases). Trimming removed 5 bases at V and 3 bases at J, with 9 bases between. Germline CDR1 SGHTA, CDR2 FQGNSA. This CDR3 is built from 13 residues. The CDR3 loop is CASSNGLTDTQYF. CDR3 coding DNA: TGTGCCAGCAGCAACGGACTTACAGATACGCAGTATTTT.

The chain couples TRBV9 to TRBJ2-1; perhaps TRBD2 as D (6 bases). Trimming took 1 base from V and 6 from J, leaving 14 bases between them. The germline V gene has CDR1 SGDLS and CDR2 YYNGEE. The CDR3 runs to 15 residues. DNA for the CDR3: TGTGCCAGCAGCGTATCGGGAGTGATCCTCAATGAGCAGTTCTTC. Protein: CASSVSGVILNEQFF.

This clonotype came up many times. This chain uses TRBV3-1 with TRBJ1-4; D is unclear. Deletions cut 2 bases from V and 10 bases from J, with 11 bases between. Germline lookup yields CDR1 LGHDT and CDR2 YNNKEL (reference sequence). CDR3 length equals 13 residues. The CDR3 nucleotides are TGTGCCAGCAGCCAACAAACTCTCGGAAAACTGTTTTTT. It translates to CASSQQTLGKLFF.

This chain links TRBV6-5 with TRBJ2-7, with 8 bases fitting TRBD2. Germline loops: CDR1 MNHEY, CDR2 SVGAGI. The J segment lost 7 bases and the V segment lost 0 bases, leaving 5 bases of the junction unmatched. This CDR3 contains 14 residues. The CDR3 loop reads CASSYSAGEREQYF. CDR3 sequence (DNA): TGTGCCAGCAGTTACTCAGCGGGAGAGAGGGAGCAGTACTTC.

The chain links TRBV3-1 to TRBJ2-1; 14 positions agree with TRBD2. The CDR3 spans 16 residues. The ends lost 3 bases at V and 7 bases at J; junction bases unmatched: 5. CDR1 and CDR2 from the germline V gene are LGHDT and YNNKEL (reference sequence). This chain's CDR3 is CASSQGTSGSWNEQFF. In nucleotides, the CDR3 is TGTGCCAGCAGCCAGGGGACTAGCGGGAGTTGGAATGAGCAGTTCTTC.

This sequence joins TRBV3-1 and TRBJ1-1; 10 bases agree with TRBD1. There are 15 residues in the CDR3. Germline loops: CDR1 LGHDT, CDR2 YNNKEL (reference sequence). Losses at the gene ends were 4 bases for V and 5 bases for J; bases not matched to a gene: 7. CDR3: CASSPMTGGFTEAFF. CDR3 in DNA: TGTGCCAGCAGCCCTATGACAGGGGGCTTTACTGAAGCTTTCTTT.

The chain links TRBV5-1 to TRBJ2-7; the match to TRBD1 covers 8 bases. The ends lost 1 base at V and 1 base at J; junction bases unmatched: 13. The CDR3 is 18 amino acids. Germline CDR1 reads SGHRS; CDR2 reads YFSETQ. CDR3 sequence (DNA): TGCGCCAGCAGCTTGTTGGGTCCTGGGACAGGAGTATCCTACGAGCAGTACTTC. Protein: CASSLLGPGTGVSYEQYF.

A few counts support this clonotype. V gene TRBV12-3 or TRBV12-4 combines with J gene TRBJ1-4, with D hard to call. The CDR3 loop spans 12 amino acids. Trimming cost V 6 bases and J 5 bases, with 7 bases left between them. This CDR3 reads CASSSENEKLFF. In DNA, the CDR3 is TGTGCCAGCAGCTCCGAGAATGAAAAACTGTTTTTT.

Many counts were recorded for this clonotype. This chain connects TRBV7-2 to TRBJ1-5, with D tentatively TRBD1 (6 bases). The CDR3 has 13 amino acids. Per germline, CDR1 SGHTA and CDR2 FQGNSA. V lost 2 bases to trimming and J lost 5 bases, with 7 bases between them. The CDR3 nucleotides are TGTGCCAGCAGCTTACACAGGGATCAGCCCCAGCATTTT. It translates to CASSLHRDQPQHF.

This clonotype showed up just a few times. The V call is TRBV5-1, the J call TRBJ2-2, with 7 nucleotides matching TRBD1. The CDR3 covers 15 residues. Germline V CDR1 and CDR2: SGHRS, YFSETQ. Trimming at V came to 7 bases and at J to 5 bases, leaving 11 bases not matched to a gene. CDR3 sequence reads: CASVETGIGTGELFF. In DNA form, the CDR3 reads TGCGCCAGCGTCGAGACAGGGATAGGAACCGGGGAGCTGTTTTTT.

This chain uses TRBV20-1 with TRBJ2-7, with a weak D call TRBD2 (6 bases). V was pared by 6 bases and J by 5 bases, with 17 bases between. The germline V gene encodes CDR1 DFQATT and CDR2 SNEGSKA (reference sequence). The CDR3 sequence is 13 residues long. The CDR3 bases are TGCAGTGCGCCCACTAGCTGGTCGGACGAGCAGTACTTC. This codes for CSAPTSWSDEQYF.

This clonotype was recorded a few times. The chain carries TRBV28 and TRBJ2-7; no reliable D call. In germline, CDR1 is MDHEN, CDR2 SYDVKM. Deletions cut 2 bases from V and 2 bases from J, with 4 bases between. The CDR3 has 12 residues. In nucleotides, the CDR3 is TGTGCCAGCAGTTTAAGGGCCTACGAGCAGTACTTC. It encodes CASSLRAYEQYF.

This clonotype was observed at least ten times. The V call is TRBV28, the J call TRBJ2-6; D unresolved. V lost 6 bases, J lost 4 bases, and 4 bases lay in between. CDR1 is MDHEN, CDR2 SYDVKM, per germline. The CDR3 contains 12 residues. Here the CDR3 DNA reads TGTGCCAGCAGGGGGGGGGCCAACGTCCTGACTTTC. It translates to CASRGGANVLTF.